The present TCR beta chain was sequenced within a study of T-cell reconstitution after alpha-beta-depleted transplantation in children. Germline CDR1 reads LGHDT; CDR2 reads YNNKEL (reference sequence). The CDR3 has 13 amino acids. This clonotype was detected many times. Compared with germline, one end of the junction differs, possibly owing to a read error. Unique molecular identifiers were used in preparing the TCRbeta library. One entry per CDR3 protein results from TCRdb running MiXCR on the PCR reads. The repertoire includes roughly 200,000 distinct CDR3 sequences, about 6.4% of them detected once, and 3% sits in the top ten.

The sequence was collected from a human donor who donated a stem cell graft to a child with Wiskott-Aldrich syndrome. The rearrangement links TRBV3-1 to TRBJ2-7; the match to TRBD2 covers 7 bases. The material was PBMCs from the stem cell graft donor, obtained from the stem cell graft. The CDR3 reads CASSLNRDYQQYF. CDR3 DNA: TGTGCCAGCAGCCTTAACCGGGACTACCAGCAGTACTTC.